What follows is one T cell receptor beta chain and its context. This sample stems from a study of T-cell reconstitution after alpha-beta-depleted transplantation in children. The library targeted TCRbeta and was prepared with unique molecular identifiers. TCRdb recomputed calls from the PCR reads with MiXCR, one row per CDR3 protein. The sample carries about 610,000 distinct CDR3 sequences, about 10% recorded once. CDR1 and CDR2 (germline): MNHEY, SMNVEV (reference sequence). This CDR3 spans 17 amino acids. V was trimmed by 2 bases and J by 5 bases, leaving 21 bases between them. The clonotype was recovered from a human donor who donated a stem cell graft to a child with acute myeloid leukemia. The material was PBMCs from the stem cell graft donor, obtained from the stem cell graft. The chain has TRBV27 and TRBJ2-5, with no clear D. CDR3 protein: CASSLTGDRITWETQYF. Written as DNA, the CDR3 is TGTGCCAGCAGTTTAACGGGCGATCGGATCACTTGGGAGACCCAGTACTTC.